The 31 T cell receptor beta chains below were found in one sample sequenced in a study of identical twins (dated by TCRdb to the mid-2010s). Library preparation was by 5' RACE. The sequencing machine was an Illumina HiSeq 2000. TCRdb took the public reads, trimmed them with fastp at Q25, ran MiXCR for clone calling and kept in-frame beta chains. Every distinct CDR3 protein forms one entry, paired with its most common genes and DNA. The table for this sample lists some 760,000 distinct CDR3 sequences; 15% to 20% of them were counted only once. Roughly 13% of the sample is taken by the ten largest. These sequences were also reported in another study, on T cells expressing NK-cell markers.

The sequenced sample consisted of PBMCs. The receptors stem from a woman aged 18-30 years in good health.

The V call is TRBV20-1, the J call TRBJ2-1; 8 bases line up with TRBD2. The CDR3 loop spans 14 amino acids. Germline CDR1 DFQATT, CDR2 SNEGSKA (reference sequence). V dropped 3 bases and J dropped 5; count of bases not matched to a gene: 6. CDR3 coding DNA: TGCAGTGCTAGTTCGGCTAGCGGGCACAATGAGCAGTTCTTC. Its protein is CSASSASGHNEQFF.

The J gene is TRBJ2-1, the V gene TRBV5-1; possible D gene TRBD2, 5 bases. The germline CDR1 and CDR2 sequences are SGHRS and YFSETQ. The CDR3 consists of 15 residues. V gave up 4 bases and J gave up 3 bases, with 14 bases separating them. CDR3 protein: CASSLAGSYYNEQFF. The CDR3 DNA is TGCGCCAGCAGCCTGGCGGGCAGTTACTACAATGAGCAGTTCTTC. Based on the CDR3 plus reference TRBV5-1 and TRBJ2-1, the full variable domain is KAGVTQTPRYLIKTRGQQVTLSCSPISGHRSVSWYQQTPGQGLQFLFEYFSETQRNKGNFPGRFSGRQFSNSRSEMNVSTLELGDSALYLCASSLAGSYYNEQFFGPGTRLTVL.

This clonotype was detected many times. The genes are TRBV12-3 or TRBV12-4 and TRBJ2-5; D call uncertain. The CDR3 runs to 12 residues. V gave up 5 bases and J gave up 6 bases, with 10 bases separating them. The CDR3 reads CASSSSFQTQYF. DNA for the CDR3: TGTGCCAGCAGTAGTTCTTTCCAGACCCAGTACTTC.

This sequence joins TRBV20-1 and TRBJ2-1; possibly TRBD2 for D (7 bases). Trimming removed 6 bases at V and 2 bases at J, with 20 bases between. The CDR3 totals 16 residues. Germline V CDR1 and CDR2: DFQATT, SNEGSKA (reference sequence). The CDR3 coding sequence is TGCAGTGCCTCCGCCCCCGCGGGGGCTACCTACAATGAGCAGTTCTTC. Amino acids: CSASAPAGATYNEQFF.

This clonotype was observed a few times. This rearrangement joins TRBV29-1 to TRBJ2-7, with 7 positions matching TRBD1. Germline CDR1 reads SQVTM; CDR2 reads ANQGSEA. V shed 4 bases and J 2 bases; nucleotides not matched to a gene: 5. CDR3 length equals 13 residues. CDR3 DNA sequence: TGCAGCGTTGTGCACAGGGGAGCCTACGAGCAGTACTTC. Amino acids: CSVVHRGAYEQYF.

V and J are TRBV12-3 or TRBV12-4 and TRBJ2-1; TRBD1 agrees at 10 bases. Trimming removed 5 bases from V and 4 bases from J; junction bases left unmatched: 8. The CDR3 contains 16 residues. CDR3 sequence: CASSVRGTGVYNEQFF. The DNA of the CDR3 is TGTGCCAGCAGTGTCCGCGGGACAGGGGTATACAATGAGCAGTTCTTC.

The gene calls are TRBV7-9 and TRBJ2-1, with D unresolved. CDR3 size: 14 residues. Germline CDR1 SEHNR, CDR2 FQNEAQ (reference sequence). V was clipped by 1 base and J by 8 bases, with 12 bases between them. CDR3 bases: TGTGCCAGCAGCTTAGACTCCGGCTCCGATGAGCAGTTCTTC. Its protein is CASSLDSGSDEQFF.

This clonotype came up a few times. This chain connects TRBV7-6 to TRBJ2-5; D possibly corresponds to TRBD2 (7 bases). The V end was cut by 6 bases, the J end by 5 bases, with 22 bases between. This CDR3 is built from 16 residues. Germline V gene data show CDR1 as SGHVS and CDR2 as FNYEAQ. The CDR3 here is CASRSGGGGASETQYF. The CDR3 region has the DNA TGTGCCAGCAGATCAGGTGGGGGGGGCGCTTCGGAGACCCAGTACTTC.

This clonotype was counted a few times. The chain couples TRBV6-2 or TRBV6-3 to TRBJ2-2; 13 bases match TRBD2. The V gene's germline CDR1 is MNHEY and CDR2 SVGEGT. The junction had 3 bases not matched to a gene; V was cut back by 3 bases and J by 5 bases. This CDR3 has 16 residues. CDR3 DNA sequence: TGTGCCAGCAGTTATCGGACTAGCGGGAGTACCGGGGAGCTGTTTTTT. It is translated as CASSYRTSGSTGELFF.

In nucleotides, the CDR3 is TGCAGTGCTCGCGTAGCGGGGGGGCCTTACGAGCAGTACTTC. Protein product: CSARVAGGPYEQYF. The gene calls are TRBV20-1 and TRBJ2-7, with 11 nucleotides matching TRBD2. This CDR3 has 14 residues. V gave up 5 bases and J gave up 4 bases; unmatched junction bases: 7. The germline V gene encodes CDR1 DFQATT and CDR2 SNEGSKA (reference sequence).

This clonotype was counted between two and nine times. The CDR3 sequence is CASSEMGQGPGYTF. In DNA form, the CDR3 reads TGTGCCAGCAGTGAAATGGGACAGGGACCCGGCTACACCTTC. The V call is TRBV2, the J call TRBJ1-2, with TRBD1 matching over 9 bases. CDR1 is SNHLY, CDR2 FYNNEI, per germline. V lost 2 bases to trimming and J lost 8 bases; unmatched junction nucleotides: 6. This CDR3 comprises 14 residues.

The rearrangement joins TRBV6-2 or TRBV6-3 to TRBJ2-7; 8 bases line up with TRBD2. The trim removed 2 bases at V and 1 base at J, leaving 4 bases unmatched. CDR3 length: 15 amino acids. Germline CDR1 and CDR2: MNHEY and SVGEGT. The CDR3 sequence is CASSYVREGSYEQYF. Here the CDR3 DNA reads TGTGCCAGCAGTTACGTTCGGGAGGGTTCCTACGAGCAGTACTTC.

This chain uses TRBV11-2 with TRBJ2-3; TRBD2 matches at 9 bases. V dropped 2 bases and J dropped 0; count of bases not matched to a gene: 12. Per germline, CDR1 SGHAT and CDR2 FQNNGV. The CDR3 loop spans 19 amino acids. In DNA form, the CDR3 reads TGTGCCAGCAGCTTAACTCCCTCCGGAGCGGGGGGTAGCACAGATACGCAGTATTTT. Protein: CASSLTPSGAGGSTDTQYF.

This clonotype was seen at least ten times. This chain connects TRBV12-3 or TRBV12-4 to TRBJ1-5; the D gene is possibly TRBD1 (5 bases). There are 13 residues in the CDR3. Trimming left V 6 bases short and J 7 bases short, with 13 bases between. In DNA, the CDR3 is TGTGCCAGCAGCATTCAGGGTAACCAGCCCCAGCATTTT. This encodes CASSIQGNQPQHF.

V usage is TRBV5-1 and J usage is TRBJ2-5; a possible D gene is TRBD2 (5 bases). CDR3 length: 14 residues. Trimming took 1 base from V and 4 from J, leaving 11 bases between them. Per germline, CDR1 SGHRS and CDR2 YFSETQ. The CDR3: CASSLISGRETQYF. The CDR3 nucleotides are TGCGCCAGCAGCTTGATCAGCGGCCGAGAGACCCAGTACTTC. The full variable domain, completed using reference TRBV5-1 and TRBJ2-5, is KAGVTQTPRYLIKTRGQQVTLSCSPISGHRSVSWYQQTPGQGLQFLFEYFSETQRNKGNFPGRFSGRQFSNSRSEMNVSTLELGDSALYLCASSLISGRETQYFGPGTRLLVL.

This sequence joins TRBV6-1 and TRBJ2-1; 12 bases align to TRBD2. V shed 7 bases, J shed 4 bases, and the junction held 5 bases outside the gene matches. CDR1 and CDR2 from the germline V gene are MNHNS and SASEGT. The length of the CDR3 is 15 residues. CDR3: CASTASGRGYNEQFF. The CDR3, as DNA: TGTGCCAGCACCGCTAGCGGGAGGGGGTACAATGAGCAGTTCTTC.

The CDR3 DNA reads as TGTGCCAGCAGACCAACTAGCGGCGAGCAGTACTTC. Its translation: CASRPTSGEQYF. The V gene is TRBV7-2, the J gene TRBJ2-7; TRBD2 agrees at 8 bases. Germline assignment: CDR1 SGHTA and CDR2 FQGNSA. V lost 6 bases, J lost 6 bases, and 4 bases stayed unmatched. The CDR3 has 12 residues. The variable domain in full, completed from reference TRBV7-2 and TRBJ2-7, reads GAGVSQSPSNKVTEKGKDVELRCDPISGHTALYWYRQSLGQGLEFLIYFQGNSAPDKSGLPSDRFSAERTGGSVSTLTIQRTQQEDSAVYLCASRPTSGEQYFGPGTRLTVT.

This clonotype showed up just a few times. This chain links TRBV7-3 with TRBJ2-2; D perhaps matches TRBD2 (6 bases). V lost 7 bases and J 0 bases, leaving 15 bases between the germline ends. This CDR3 spans 16 amino acids. Germline V CDR1 and CDR2: SGHTA, FQGTGA. The CDR3 nucleotides read TGTGCCAGCACGACTACCGGGACTGCGAACACCGGGGAGCTGTTTTTT. Encoded protein: CASTTTGTANTGELFF.

This clonotype occurred a few times. The V and J genes are TRBV7-8 and TRBJ2-7; maybe TRBD2 (7 bases). The CDR3 is 16 residues long. Germline loops: CDR1 SGHVS, CDR2 FQNEAQ. V was pared by 5 bases and J by 2 bases, with 19 bases between. The CDR3 DNA follows: TGTGCCAGCAGCGTCGGGGGGCCCCACCCAGCCTACGAGCAGTACTTC. This sequence encodes CASSVGGPHPAYEQYF.

This clonotype appeared a few times. The chain couples TRBV6-5 to TRBJ1-1, with D tentatively TRBD1 (5 bases). Trimming stripped 2 bases from V and 1 base from J, with 8 bases between. This CDR3 contains 14 residues. CDR1 and CDR2 from the germline V gene are MNHEY and SVGAGI. The DNA of the CDR3 is TGTGCCAGCAGTTACGGTAGGGGGAACACTGAAGCTTTCTTT. Protein sequence: CASSYGRGNTEAFF.

In its sample, this clonotype was seen a few times. CDR3 protein: CASSFVEVSSFGIQYF. In DNA form, the CDR3 reads TGTGCCAGCAGCTTTGTTGAGGTTTCGTCATTTGGCATTCAGTACTTC. The J gene is TRBJ2-4, the V gene TRBV11-2; D remains ambiguous. Germline-derived CDR1 and CDR2 are SGHAT and FQNNGV. The length of the CDR3 is 16 residues. V was clipped by 3 bases and J by 9 bases, with 21 bases between them.

The V call is TRBV5-1, the J call TRBJ1-1, with 7 positions matching TRBD1. This CDR3 comprises 13 residues. The junction had 12 bases not matched to a gene; V was cut back by 4 bases and J by 12 bases. Germline CDR1 reads SGHRS; CDR2 reads YFSETQ. The CDR3 protein is CASSGPDREETFF. The CDR3 bases are TGCGCCAGCAGCGGGCCCGACAGGGAAGAAACTTTCTTT.

This sequence joins TRBV15 and TRBJ1-1; TRBD1 matches at 8 bases. Trimming at V came to 1 base and at J to 5 bases, leaving 3 bases not matched to a gene. This CDR3 contains 14 residues. Germline CDR1 is LNHNV and CDR2 is YYDKDF (reference sequence). DNA of the CDR3: TGTGCCACCAGCAGAGCGGACAGGGTGACTGAAGCTTTCTTT. This translates into CATSRADRVTEAFF.

This clonotype was counted a few times. The chain is built from TRBV6-2 or TRBV6-3 and TRBJ2-3; 11 bases match TRBD2. This CDR3 is 15 amino acids long. Germline CDR1 MNHEY, CDR2 SVGEGT. Trimming at V came to 4 bases and at J to 15 bases, leaving 15 bases not matched to a gene. The CDR3 sequence is CASSSSGTSGSERYF. For the CDR3, the DNA is TGTGCCAGCAGTTCCTCCGGGACTAGCGGTTCGGAAAGATATTTT.

To note about this clonotype: Mismatch with germline at one junction end may stem from a read error. The J gene is TRBJ2-3, the V gene TRBV20-1; a weak D match, TRBD2 (6 bases). The CDR3 consists of 13 residues. Germline V CDR1 and CDR2: DFQATT, SNEGSKA (reference sequence). The CDR3 spells CSAPQVRGTPPRF. CDR3 bases: TGCAGTGCTCCCCAAGTTCGCGGGACTCCCCCGCGTTTT.

The chain carries TRBV20-1 and TRBJ2-5; D may be TRBD2 (6 bases). The CDR3 loop spans 13 amino acids. CDR1 is DFQATT, CDR2 SNEGSKA, per germline (reference sequence). V lost 5 bases and J 3 bases, leaving 13 bases between the germline ends. The CDR3 bases are TGCAGTGCTCTCGACGGCGGGAAAGAGACCCAGTACTTC. It codes for CSALDGGKETQYF.

The chain has TRBV20-1 and TRBJ2-1, with 7 bases aligning to TRBD2. The junction had 11 bases not matched to a gene; V was cut back by 5 bases and J by 1 base. Germline CDR1 and CDR2: DFQATT and SNEGSKA (reference sequence). The CDR3 loop spans 16 amino acids. CDR3 protein: CSAPGKAGVSYNEQFF. CDR3 nucleotide sequence: TGCAGTGCTCCCGGGAAGGCGGGAGTTTCCTACAATGAGCAGTTCTTC.

The V and J genes are TRBV11-1 and TRBJ1-2; D call uncertain. The V end was cut by 2 bases, the J end by 4 bases, with 23 bases between. The CDR3 consists of 18 residues. Germline V gives CDR1 SGHAT, CDR2 FQDESV (reference sequence). For the CDR3, the DNA is TGTGCCAGCAGCTTACCCAGCAGAGGAAAGGTCCTGGCCTATGGCTACACCTTC. This gives the protein CASSLPSRGKVLAYGYTF. Full variable domain (remainder filled in from reference TRBV11-1 and TRBJ1-2): EAEVAQSPRYKITEKSQAVAFWCDPISGHATLYWYRQILGQGPELLVQFQDESVVDDSQLPKDRFSAERLKGVDSTLKIQPAELGDSAMYLCASSLPSRGKVLAYGYTFGSGTRLTVV.

This clonotype was seen a few times. V and J are TRBV4-1 and TRBJ2-2; D remains ambiguous. The CDR3 has 14 amino acids. Germline lookup yields CDR1 MGHRA and CDR2 YSYEKL. Deletions cut 0 bases from V and 1 base from J, with 3 bases between. This CDR3 is CASSQELNTGELFF. The CDR3 region has the DNA TGCGCCAGCAGCCAAGAACTGAACACCGGGGAGCTGTTTTTT.

This clonotype was counted a few times. In DNA form, the CDR3 reads TGCAGTGCCGAATCGGCCACCTCGGGGCAAGAGACCCAGTACTTC. The encoded protein is CSAESATSGQETQYF. V gene TRBV20-1 combines with J gene TRBJ2-5; perhaps TRBD2 as D (5 bases). The CDR3 covers 15 residues. V shed 6 bases and J shed 2 bases, with 19 bases lying between them. The germline V gene has CDR1 DFQATT and CDR2 SNEGSKA (reference sequence).

This clonotype has at least ten counts. The chain combines TRBV20-1 with TRBJ2-7, with TRBD2 identical over 8 bases. The CDR3 sequence is 15 residues long. With 4 bases clipped from V and 3 bases from J, the junction kept 11 bases outside the gene matches. Germline CDR1 DFQATT, CDR2 SNEGSKA (reference sequence). CDR3 loop: CSANPGLEAHYEQYF. The CDR3 coding sequence is TGCAGTGCTAATCCGGGACTAGAGGCCCACTACGAGCAGTACTTC.